What follows are 2 T cell receptor beta chains derived from one specimen sequenced in a study of T cell repertoires in cytomegalovirus infection. What these receptors recognize is not known. TCRdb ran MiXCR on the reads and lists one entry per CDR3 protein. The sample lists almost 90,000 distinct CDR3 sequences; 29% were seen once. Sequences were derived from CD8+ T cells from cultured PBMCs, sampled from culture after CMV antigen stimulation. These TCRs come from a human donor in good health (CMV status not recorded). Some clones in this sample may be carry-over from other donors' samples.

The chain has TRBV29-1 and TRBJ1-1, with a possible D match to TRBD1 (5 bases). The CDR3 is 17 residues long. The germline gives CDR1 SQVTM, CDR2 ANQGSEA. The ends were cut back, 1 base at V and 8 bases at J, with 26 bases in the middle. In nucleotides, the CDR3 is TGCAGCGTTGAAGTCTCGACGAAACTATCCCCGGGACTAGAAGCTTTCTTT. It is translated as CSVEVSTKLSPGLEAFF.

This clonotype was detected ten times or more. The rearrangement uses TRBV12-3 or TRBV12-4 and TRBJ1-1; D is unresolved. Trimming stripped 0 bases from V and 7 bases from J, with 6 bases between. CDR3 length: 12 amino acids. The CDR3 here is CASSLARGEAFF. Here the CDR3 DNA reads TGTGCCAGCAGTTTAGCGCGAGGTGAAGCTTTCTTT.